The 5 T cell receptor beta chains listed next were all sequenced from one sample in a study of tumor and adjacent non-tumor tissue in lung cancer. The library came from three nested PCR rounds adapted from ARM-PCR protocols. TCRdb itself ran the multiplex PCR reads through MiXCR, one entry per CDR3 protein. The repertoire has about 50,000 distinct CDR3 sequences, 70% to 80% of them found once; the top ten carry over 20%. RNA was extracted from bulk tissue without any cell sorting. More than 3 cm separated this lung sample from the edge of the tumor. Sequencing used distant non-tumor lung tissue. The receptors were gathered from a woman in her sixties with non-small cell lung cancer.

In the case of this clonotype: One junction end disagrees with the germline gene, perhaps due to a read error. The chain joins TRBV11-2 to TRBJ2-7; no clear D. In germline, CDR1 is SGHAT, CDR2 FQNNGV. The CDR3 extends over 12 amino acids. The CDR3 loop reads CASSFRPYKQYF. CDR3 nucleotide sequence: TGTGCAAGCAGCTTTCGGCCCTACAAGCAGTACTTC.

With respect to this clonotype: A read error may produce the germline difference seen at one junction end. The chain links TRBV12-3 or TRBV12-4 to TRBJ2-3; either TRBD1 or TRBD2 may fit D (5 bases each). The CDR3 length is 16 residues. This CDR3 is CASSSTGIGATDTQNF. CDR3 sequence (DNA): TGTGCCAGCAGTTCAACCGGGATAGGGGCTACAGATACGCAGAATTTT.

Of note for this clonotype: The CDR3 does not end in the conserved phenylalanine or tryptophan, so this is likely a read error. The chain combines TRBV6-2 or TRBV6-3 with TRBJ2-5; 7 bases are a match to TRBD1. Per germline, CDR1 MNHEY and CDR2 SVGEGT. The CDR3 is made up of 16 amino acids. The CDR3 protein is CASGYVYGTAEETQYV. Written as DNA, the CDR3 is TGTGCCAGCGGTTACGTTTACGGGACAGCCGAAGAGACCCAGTACGTC.

This clonotype has a count of ten or more. This chain joins TRBV6-5 and TRBJ2-2; TRBD2 aligns across 8 bases. Germline V gives CDR1 MNHEY, CDR2 SVGAGI. V lost 0 bases to trimming and J lost 1 base; unmatched junction nucleotides: 7. The CDR3 is 18 residues long. The CDR3 coding sequence is TGTGCCAGCAGTTACTCGATGACCACTAGCGGGAACACCGGGGAGCTGTTTTTT. Translated: CASSYSMTTSGNTGELFF.

This clonotype was counted many times. This chain joins TRBV6-4 and TRBJ2-1, with 11 bases matching TRBD2. Germline V CDR1 and CDR2: MRHNA, SNTAGT. J lost 6 bases, V lost 0 bases, and 1 base had no gene match. CDR3 size: 15 residues. The CDR3 nucleotides are TGTGCCAGCAGTGACTCTAGCGGGGGGGCCAATGAGCAGTTCTTC. Encoded protein: CASSDSSGGANEQFF.